This TCR beta chain is drawn from a study of T-cell reconstitution after alpha-beta-depleted transplantation in children. A library of TCRbeta sequences, prepared with unique molecular identifiers, was generated. TCRdb analysed the PCR reads with MiXCR anew, one entry per CDR3 protein. Among 700,000 to 850,000 distinct CDR3 sequences listed, about 16% were seen once. Findings of the study overall: Some patients' high day-60 TCRbeta diversity was attributed to recipient cells surviving conditioning.

This clonotype was seen more than once but under ten times. Its antigen remains unidentified. From germline, CDR1 is SGHRS and CDR2 YFSETQ. Trimming at V came to 3 bases and at J to 2 bases, leaving 12 bases not matched to a gene. The CDR3 runs 18 residues. The sequencing used PBMCs, mostly from graft donor cells, collected 360 days after TCRalphabeta/CD19-depleted stem cell transplant. The sequence was collected from a male patient under 18 who had a stem cell transplant for acute lymphoblastic leukemia, so the T cells may come from the graft donor. The J gene is TRBJ2-5, the V gene TRBV5-1; TRBD2 matches 11 bases. The CDR3 bases are TGCGCCAGCAGCTCCCCTCGTGTAGCGGGAGGGCGACAAGAGACCCAGTACTTC. Amino acids: CASSSPRVAGGRQETQYF.